What follows describes a single TCR beta chain. This entry belongs to a study of blood T cell repertoires in COVID-19. In the original analysis: It was from reference gene primer amplification that nucleated cell counts were estimated. Measured with immunoSEQ multiplex PCR; TCRdb has only the in-frame clones, and not every one. V and J calls and clone size come straight from that table; D and trimming were deduced from the DNA. The top ten hold 5.1% of the sample, which has a few hundred thousand clones, 75% to 90% seen once. The clonotype comes from a human donor in a cohort sampled during active COVID-19. Sequencing input: peripheral blood.

CDR3 in amino acids: CASSRAEGAPDYGYTF. The CDR3 nucleotides read TGTGCCAGCAGCCGGGCGGAGGGGGCGCCTGACTATGGCTACACCTTC. This chain joins TRBV7-9 and TRBJ1-2; TRBD1 matches at 7 bases. V was pared by 5 bases and J by 3 bases, with 12 bases of the junction left unmatched. The CDR3 is 16 residues long. The germline V gene has CDR1 SEHNR and CDR2 FQNEAQ (reference sequence).